The 3 T cell receptor beta chains in this list originate from one sample, sequenced in a study of breast tumors, draining lymph nodes, adjacent tissues. TCRdb reanalysed the multiplex PCR reads using MiXCR and keeps one entry per CDR3 protein. The repertoire holds over 10,000 distinct CDR3 sequences, with about three quarters as singletons. The sequenced sample was tumor-adjacent breast tissue. These receptors all come from a female donor with breast cancer. Some clones in this sample may be carry-over from other donors' samples.

This chain links TRBV7-2 with TRBJ2-2; a weak D match, TRBD2 (5 bases). The CDR3 consists of 15 residues. V lost 8 bases and J 5 bases, leaving 18 bases between the germline ends. The germline V gene encodes CDR1 SGHTA and CDR2 FQGNSA. This chain's CDR3 is CASQPSRTPTGELFF. The CDR3 DNA is TGTGCCAGCCAACCTTCTCGGACTCCAACCGGGGAGCTGTTTTTT.

Within the sample, this clonotype is medium-sized. V and J are TRBV7-9 and TRBJ2-1, with 12 bases matching TRBD2. This CDR3 has 16 amino acids. The J segment lost 5 bases and the V segment lost 3 bases, leaving 5 bases of the junction unmatched. Germline V gene data show CDR1 as SEHNR and CDR2 as FQNEAQ (reference sequence). The CDR3 reads CASSFPASGRDNEQFF. The CDR3 nucleotides read TGTGCCAGCAGCTTTCCCGCTAGCGGGAGGGACAATGAGCAGTTCTTC.

Many counts were recorded for this clonotype. This chain links TRBV3-1 with TRBJ1-4; no clear D gene. Germline assignment: CDR1 LGHDT and CDR2 YNNKEL (reference sequence). Deletions cut 1 base from V and 7 bases from J, with 4 bases between. This CDR3 spans 12 amino acids. CDR3 DNA sequence: TGTGCCAGCAGCCAAGCCACTGAAAAACTGTTTTTT. It translates to CASSQATEKLFF.